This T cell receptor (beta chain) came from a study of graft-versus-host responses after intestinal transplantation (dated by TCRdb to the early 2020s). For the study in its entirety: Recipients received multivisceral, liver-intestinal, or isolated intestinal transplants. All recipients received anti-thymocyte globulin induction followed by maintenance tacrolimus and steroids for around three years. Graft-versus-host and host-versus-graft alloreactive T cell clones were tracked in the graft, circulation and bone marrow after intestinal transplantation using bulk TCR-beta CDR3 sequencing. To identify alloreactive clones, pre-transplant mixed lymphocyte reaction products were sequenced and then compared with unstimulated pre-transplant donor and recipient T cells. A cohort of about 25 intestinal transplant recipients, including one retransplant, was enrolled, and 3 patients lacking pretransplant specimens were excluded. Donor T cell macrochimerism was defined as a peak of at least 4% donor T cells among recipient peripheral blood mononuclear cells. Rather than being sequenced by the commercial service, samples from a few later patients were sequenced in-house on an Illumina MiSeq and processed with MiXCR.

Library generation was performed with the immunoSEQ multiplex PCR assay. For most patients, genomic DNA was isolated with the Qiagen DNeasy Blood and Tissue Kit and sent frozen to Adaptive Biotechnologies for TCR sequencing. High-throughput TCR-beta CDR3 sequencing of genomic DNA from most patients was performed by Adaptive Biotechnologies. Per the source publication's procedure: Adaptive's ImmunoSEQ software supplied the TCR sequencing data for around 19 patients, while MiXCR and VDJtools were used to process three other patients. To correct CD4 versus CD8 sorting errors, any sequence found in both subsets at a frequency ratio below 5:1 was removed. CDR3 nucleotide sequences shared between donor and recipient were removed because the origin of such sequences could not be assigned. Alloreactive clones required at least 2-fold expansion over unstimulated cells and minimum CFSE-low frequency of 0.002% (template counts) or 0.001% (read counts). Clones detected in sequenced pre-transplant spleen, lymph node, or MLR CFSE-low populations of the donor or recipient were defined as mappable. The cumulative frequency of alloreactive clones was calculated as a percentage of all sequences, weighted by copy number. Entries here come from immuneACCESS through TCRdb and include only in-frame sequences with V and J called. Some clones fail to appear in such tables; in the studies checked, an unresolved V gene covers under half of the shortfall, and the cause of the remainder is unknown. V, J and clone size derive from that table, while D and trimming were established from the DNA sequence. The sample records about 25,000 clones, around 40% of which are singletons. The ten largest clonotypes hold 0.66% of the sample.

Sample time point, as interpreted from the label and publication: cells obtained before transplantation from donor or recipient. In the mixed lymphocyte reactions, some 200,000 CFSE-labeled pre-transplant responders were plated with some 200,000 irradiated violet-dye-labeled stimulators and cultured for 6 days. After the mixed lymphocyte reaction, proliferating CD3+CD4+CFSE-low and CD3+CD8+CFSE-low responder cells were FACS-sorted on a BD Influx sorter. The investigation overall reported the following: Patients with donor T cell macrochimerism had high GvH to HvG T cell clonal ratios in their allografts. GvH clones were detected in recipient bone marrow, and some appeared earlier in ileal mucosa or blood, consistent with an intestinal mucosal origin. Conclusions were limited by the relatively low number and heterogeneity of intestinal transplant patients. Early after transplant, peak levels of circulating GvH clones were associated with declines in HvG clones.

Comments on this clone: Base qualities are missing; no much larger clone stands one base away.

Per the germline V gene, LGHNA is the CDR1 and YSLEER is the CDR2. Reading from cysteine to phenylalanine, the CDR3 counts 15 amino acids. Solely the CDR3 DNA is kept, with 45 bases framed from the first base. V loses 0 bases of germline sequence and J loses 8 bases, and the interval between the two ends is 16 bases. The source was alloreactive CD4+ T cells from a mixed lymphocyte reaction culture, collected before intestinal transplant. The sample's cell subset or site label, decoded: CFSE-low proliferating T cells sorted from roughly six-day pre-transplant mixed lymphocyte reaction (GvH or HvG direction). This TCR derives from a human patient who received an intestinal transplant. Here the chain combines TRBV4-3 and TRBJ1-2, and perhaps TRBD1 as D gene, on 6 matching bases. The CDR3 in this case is CASSQEPRQVGGYTF. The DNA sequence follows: TGCGCCAGCAGCCAAGAACCGCGACAGGTTGGCGGCTACACCTTC.